What follows describes a single TCR beta chain. TCRdb re-analysed the RT-PCR reads in MiXCR, keeping a single row per CDR3 protein. This table has hundreds of thousands of distinct CDR3 sequences, 14% appearing once. The sample taken for sequencing was memory CD4+ T cells from blood. The sequence was collected from a female donor in good health, serving as a healthy control.

The CDR3 bases are TGCAGTGCTAGACTGGGGCTAGCGGGAGGTCCGGAGACCCAGTACTTC. Residues: CSARLGLAGGPETQYF. V is TRBV20-1 and J is TRBJ2-5; TRBD2 matches at 11 bases. The CDR3 has 16 residues. Germline V gives CDR1 DFQATT, CDR2 SNEGSKA (reference sequence). The ends lost 2 bases at V and 5 bases at J; junction bases unmatched: 10.